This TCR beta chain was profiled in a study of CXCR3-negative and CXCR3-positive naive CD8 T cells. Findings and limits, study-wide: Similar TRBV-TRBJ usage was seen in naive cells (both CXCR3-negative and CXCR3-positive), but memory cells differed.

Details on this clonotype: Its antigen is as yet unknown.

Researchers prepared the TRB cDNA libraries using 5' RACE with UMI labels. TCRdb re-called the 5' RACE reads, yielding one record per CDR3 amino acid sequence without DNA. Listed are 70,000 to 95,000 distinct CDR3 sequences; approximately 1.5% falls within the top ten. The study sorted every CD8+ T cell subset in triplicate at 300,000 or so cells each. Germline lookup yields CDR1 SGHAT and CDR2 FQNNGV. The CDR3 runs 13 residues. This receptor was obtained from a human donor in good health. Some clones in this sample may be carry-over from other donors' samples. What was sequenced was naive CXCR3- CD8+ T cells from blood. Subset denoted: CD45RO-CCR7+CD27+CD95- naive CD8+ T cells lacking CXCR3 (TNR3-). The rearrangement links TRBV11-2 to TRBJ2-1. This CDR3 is CASRGWSYNEQFF.